This is a list of T cell receptor beta chains from one sample in a study of blood T cell repertoires in COVID-19. Measured with immunoSEQ multiplex PCR; TCRdb has only the in-frame clones, and not every one. The profile shows some 150,000 clones, more than 75% of them singletons. Sequencing used peripheral blood. These receptor sequences come from a woman at least 80 years old with acute or convalescent COVID-19. CDR3s leave out the opening cysteine and the closing phenylalanine or tryptophan.

V gene: TRBV11-2
J gene: TRBJ2-2
CDR3 protein: ASSSGVTGELF

V gene: TRBV14
J gene: TRBJ1-4
CDR3 protein: ASSQVYFGKLF

V gene: TRBV3-1/TRBV3-2
J gene: TRBJ2-3
CDR3 protein: ASGWDSPSYTQY

V gene: TRBV18
J gene: TRBJ1-2
CDR3 protein: ASSPGQGPST

V gene: TRBV13
J gene: TRBJ1-2
CDR3 protein: ASSRGQGLYGYT

V gene: TRBV6-5
J gene: TRBJ1-2
CDR3 protein: ASSFLGGRAYGYT

V gene: TRBV7-9
J gene: TRBJ1-3
CDR3 protein: ASTISPSGNTIY

V gene: TRBV7-8
J gene: TRBJ2-2
CDR3 protein: ASSGGLAGDTGELF

V gene: TRBV28
J gene: TRBJ2-2
CDR3 protein: ASSLDLTGLGTGELF

V gene: TRBV5-1
J gene: TRBJ2-2
CDR3 protein: ASSSTVTGELF

V gene: TRBV10-3
J gene: TRBJ1-5
CDR3 protein: AISEGSFDGNQPQH

V gene: TRBV21-1
J gene: TRBJ1-3
CDR3 protein: ASSKELGDRRNTIY

V gene: TRBV5-1
J gene: TRBJ1-2
CDR3 protein: ASSPDRGPGYT

V gene: TRBV7-8
J gene: TRBJ2-4
CDR3 protein: ASSFASGTQNIQY

V gene: TRBV11-2
J gene: TRBJ2-7
CDR3 protein: ASSSRGYEQY

V gene: TRBV15
J gene: TRBJ1-2
CDR3 protein: ATSTRGGAGINYGYT

V gene: TRBV2
J gene: TRBJ1-4
CDR3 protein: ASSEAGLRGRRKLF

V gene: TRBV15
J gene: TRBJ1-3
CDR3 protein: ATSRAGGTGNTIY

V gene: TRBV6-5
J gene: TRBJ2-3
CDR3 protein: ASSRGGLGTDTQY

V gene: TRBV14
J gene: TRBJ2-1
CDR3 protein: ASSQWGTNPGNEQF

V gene: TRBV19
J gene: TRBJ1-2
CDR3 protein: ASRKGFLRNYGYT

V gene: TRBV28
J gene: TRBJ2-1
CDR3 protein: ASSLAGGGYNEQF

V gene: TRBV10-3
J gene: TRBJ2-7
CDR3 protein: AVSRTSSGEQY

V gene: TRBV7-9
J gene: TRBJ2-7
CDR3 protein: ASSARTSGLGRGYEQY

V gene: TRBV10-3
J gene: TRBJ1-5
CDR3 protein: AISTGGAQPQH

V gene: TRBV12-3/TRBV12-4
J gene: TRBJ1-2
CDR3 protein: ASSGDRGLGYT

V gene: TRBV27
J gene: TRBJ2-3
CDR3 protein: ASSLKQQTLRTDTQY

V gene: TRBV4-1
J gene: TRBJ1-1
CDR3 protein: ASSQDQGLNTEAF

V gene: TRBV28
J gene: TRBJ1-6
CDR3 protein: ASSDATGADSPLH

V gene: TRBV7-6
J gene: TRBJ1-5
CDR3 protein: ASSLAGQGGQPQH

V gene: TRBV5-1
J gene: TRBJ2-5
CDR3 protein: ASSPGRADPQETQY

V gene: TRBV10-3
J gene: TRBJ2-2
CDR3 protein: AISGTANTGELF

V gene: TRBV6-2/TRBV6-3
J gene: TRBJ1-5
CDR3 protein: ASSYYRDRGLRNQPQH

V gene: TRBV3-1/TRBV3-2
J gene: TRBJ2-5
CDR3 protein: ATSRGPQPQETQY

V gene: TRBV5-4
J gene: TRBJ1-2
CDR3 protein: ASSPRDRGRGYGYT

V gene: TRBV4-1
J gene: TRBJ1-6
CDR3 protein: ASSPRTEGISPLH

V gene: TRBV24-1
J gene: TRBJ2-5
CDR3 protein: ATSDPTEQETQY

V gene: TRBV20-1
J gene: TRBJ2-5
CDR3 protein: SASAGGAVGQETQY

V gene: TRBV28
J gene: TRBJ2-6
CDR3 protein: ASSGAGRYFSGANVLT

V gene: TRBV5-1
J gene: TRBJ2-2
CDR3 protein: ASSMTGTGDTGELF

V gene: TRBV6-5
J gene: TRBJ1-2
CDR3 protein: ASSPWGGDYGYT

V gene: TRBV29-1
J gene: TRBJ1-3
CDR3 protein: SGWTGAGNTIY

V gene: TRBV5-5
J gene: TRBJ1-1
CDR3 protein: ASSLFDRVSAAF

V gene: TRBV9
J gene: TRBJ1-4
CDR3 protein: ASSDRGLGEKLF

V gene: TRBV5-1
J gene: TRBJ2-1
CDR3 protein: ASSLWTSGSSYNEQF

V gene: TRBV19
J gene: TRBJ2-3
CDR3 protein: ASSTRTSSGTDTQY

V gene: TRBV5-1
J gene: TRBJ1-2
CDR3 protein: ASSPTTGMSGYT

V gene: TRBV6-5
J gene: TRBJ1-3
CDR3 protein: ASSYSIGATGNTIY

V gene: TRBV4-2
J gene: TRBJ2-7
CDR3 protein: ASSPGTDYEQY

V gene: TRBV28
J gene: TRBJ1-1
CDR3 protein: ASSSNRQGWTEAF

V gene: TRBV5-1
J gene: TRBJ2-2
CDR3 protein: ASSLGLAGNTGELF

V gene: TRBV10-2
J gene: TRBJ2-7
CDR3 protein: ASVSPRGIEQY

V gene: TRBV2
J gene: TRBJ2-5
CDR3 protein: ASSDPEQGAVKTQY

V gene: TRBV28
J gene: TRBJ2-5
CDR3 protein: ASSLWGTGERETQY